The 6 T cell receptor beta chains reported below all come from one sample, sequenced in a study of chemoradiotherapy in HPV16-positive cancers. Here immunoSEQ multiplex PCR was the method, and the copy in TCRdb shows in-frame clones only, minus some. The sample includes about 21,000 clones, approximately 84% of them seen just once. The sequenced sample was blood, obtained from a patient who underwent chemoradiotherapy. The origin of the receptors is a human donor with HPV-associated anogenital cancer.

The chain links TRBV4-3 to TRBJ2-1, with 7 bases identical to TRBD1. CDR1 is LGHNA, CDR2 YSLEER, per germline. The CDR3 consists of 13 residues. Trimming took 5 bases from V and 6 from J; bases not matched to a gene: 4. The CDR3 DNA is TGCGCCAGCAGCTCCCACAGGGGCAATGAGCAGTTCTTC. Its translation is CASSSHRGNEQFF.

J is TRBJ2-2 and V is TRBV11-3; a weak D match, TRBD2 (6 bases). The CDR3 runs to 15 residues. Germline CDR1 is SGHNT and CDR2 is YENEEA. Trimming took off 4 bases at V and 6 bases at J, with 15 bases between the two ends. CDR3 region: CASSSSSGPAGELFF. CDR3 DNA: TGTGCCAGCAGCTCGTCCAGCGGGCCCGCCGGGGAGCTGTTTTTT.

This chain joins TRBV7-9 and TRBJ2-3; D gene ambiguous. The V gene's germline CDR1 is SEHNR and CDR2 FQNEAQ (reference sequence). The ends were cut back, 3 bases at V and 4 bases at J, with 8 bases in the middle. CDR3 length: 13 amino acids. Here the CDR3 reads CASSFSYSDTQYF. The DNA for the CDR3 is TGTGCCAGCAGCTTCTCATACTCAGATACGCAGTATTTT.

For the CDR3, the DNA is TGTGCCAGCAGTTTACAGGGGGCGCGGACTGAAGCTTTCTTT. Protein: CASSLQGARTEAFF. This rearrangement joins TRBV7-2 to TRBJ1-1; 9 nucleotides align to TRBD1. V was pared by 6 bases and J by 5 bases, with 7 bases of the junction left unmatched. The CDR3 has 14 residues. Per the germline V gene, CDR1 is SGHTA and CDR2 is FQGNSA.

A few counts support this clone. This chain joins TRBV6-5 and TRBJ2-7; 10 positions agree with TRBD1. J lost 6 bases, V lost 8 bases, and 13 bases had no gene match. CDR1 and CDR2 (germline): MNHEY, SVGAGI. This CDR3 is built from 15 residues. The CDR3 loop reads CASGPHRDRGSEQYF. The CDR3 DNA is TGTGCCAGCGGGCCCCACCGGGACAGGGGAAGCGAGCAGTACTTC.

The chain joins TRBV29-1 to TRBJ2-7; D uncertain. CDR1 is SQVTM and CDR2 is ANQGSEA in the germline V gene. The V and J ends lost 5 bases and 2 bases respectively, with 13 bases between them. The CDR3 covers 13 residues. CDR3 sequence (DNA): TGCAGCGTTTTTCAGACCGATGCCTACGAGCAGTACTTC. This sequence encodes CSVFQTDAYEQYF.